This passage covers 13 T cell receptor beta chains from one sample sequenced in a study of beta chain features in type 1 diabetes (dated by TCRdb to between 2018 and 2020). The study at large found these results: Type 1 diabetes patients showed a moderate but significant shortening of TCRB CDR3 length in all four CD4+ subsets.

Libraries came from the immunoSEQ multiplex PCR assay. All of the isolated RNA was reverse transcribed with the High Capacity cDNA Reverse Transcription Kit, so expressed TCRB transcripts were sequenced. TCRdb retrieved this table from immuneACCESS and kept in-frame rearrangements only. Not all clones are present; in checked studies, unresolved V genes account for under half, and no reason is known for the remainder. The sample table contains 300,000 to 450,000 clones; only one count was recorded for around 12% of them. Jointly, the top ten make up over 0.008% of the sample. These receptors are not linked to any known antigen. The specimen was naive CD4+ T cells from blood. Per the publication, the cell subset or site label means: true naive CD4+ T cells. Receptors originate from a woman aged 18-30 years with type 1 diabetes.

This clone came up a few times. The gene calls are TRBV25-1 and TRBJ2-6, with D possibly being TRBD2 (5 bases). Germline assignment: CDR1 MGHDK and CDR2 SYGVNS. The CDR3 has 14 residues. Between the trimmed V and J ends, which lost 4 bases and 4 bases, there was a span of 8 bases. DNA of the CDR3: TGTGCCAGCAGTGGCGCGGGCGGGGCCAACGTCCTGACTTTC. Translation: CASSGAGGANVLTF.

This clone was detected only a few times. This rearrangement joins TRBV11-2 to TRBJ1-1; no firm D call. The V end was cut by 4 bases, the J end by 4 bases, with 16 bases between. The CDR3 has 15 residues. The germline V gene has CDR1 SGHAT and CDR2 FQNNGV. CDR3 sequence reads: CASSSLRIRGTEAFF. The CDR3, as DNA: TGTGCCAGCAGCTCCCTCCGAATCAGAGGCACTGAAGCTTTCTTT.

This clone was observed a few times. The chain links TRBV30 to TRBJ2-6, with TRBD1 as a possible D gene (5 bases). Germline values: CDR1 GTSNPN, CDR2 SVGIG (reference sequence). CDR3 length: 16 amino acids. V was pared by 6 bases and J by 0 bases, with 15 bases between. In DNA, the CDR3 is TGTGCCTGCGGGCCAGGGAAAACCTCTGGGGCCAACGTCCTGACTTTC. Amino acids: CACGPGKTSGANVLTF.

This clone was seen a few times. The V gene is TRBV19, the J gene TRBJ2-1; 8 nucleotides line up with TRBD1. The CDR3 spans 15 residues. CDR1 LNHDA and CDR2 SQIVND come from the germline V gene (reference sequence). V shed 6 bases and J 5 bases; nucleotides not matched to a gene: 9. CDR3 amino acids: CASRSQGGTHNEQFF. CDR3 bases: TGTGCCAGTAGATCACAGGGGGGTACGCACAATGAGCAGTTCTTC. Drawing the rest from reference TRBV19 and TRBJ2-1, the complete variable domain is DGGITQSPKYLFRKEGQNVTLSCEQNLNHDAMYWYRQDPGQGLRLIYYSQIVNDFQKGDIAEGYSVSREKKESFPLTVTSAQKNPTAFYLCASRSQGGTHNEQFFGPGTRLTVL.

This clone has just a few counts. The CDR3, as DNA: TGCGCCAGCAGCCAAGGGACTAGCGCAACCTACGAGCAGTACTTC. It yields the protein CASSQGTSATYEQYF. The genes are TRBV4-3 and TRBJ2-7; 9 bases are shared with TRBD2. CDR1 LGHNA and CDR2 YSLEER come from the germline V gene. The V gene end was trimmed by 1 base and the J gene end by 2 bases; junction bases not matched to a gene: 3. The CDR3 is 15 residues long.

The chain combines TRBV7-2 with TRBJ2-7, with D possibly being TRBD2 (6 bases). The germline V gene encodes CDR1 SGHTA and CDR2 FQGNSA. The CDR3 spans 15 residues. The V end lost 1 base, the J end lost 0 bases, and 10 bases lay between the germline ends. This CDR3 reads CASSLGGASSYEQYF. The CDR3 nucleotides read TGTGCCAGCAGCTTAGGCGGGGCCAGCTCCTACGAGCAGTACTTC.

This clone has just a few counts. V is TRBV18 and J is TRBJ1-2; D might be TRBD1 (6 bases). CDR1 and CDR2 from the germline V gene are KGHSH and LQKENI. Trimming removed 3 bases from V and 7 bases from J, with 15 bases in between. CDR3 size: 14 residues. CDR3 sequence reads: CASSPGAGQLGYTF. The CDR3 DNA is TGTGCCAGCTCACCGGGAGCTGGACAGCTTGGCTACACCTTC.

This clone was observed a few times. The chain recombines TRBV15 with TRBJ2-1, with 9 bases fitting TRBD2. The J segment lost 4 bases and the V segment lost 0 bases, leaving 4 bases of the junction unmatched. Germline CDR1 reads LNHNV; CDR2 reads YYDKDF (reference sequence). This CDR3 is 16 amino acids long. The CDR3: CATSRDMAGGYNEQFF. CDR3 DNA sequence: TGTGCCACCAGCAGAGATATGGCGGGAGGGTACAATGAGCAGTTCTTC. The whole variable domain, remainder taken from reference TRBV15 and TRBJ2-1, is DAMVIQNPRYQVTQFGKPVTLSCSQTLNHNVMYWYQQKSSQAPKLLFHYYDKDFNNEADTPDNFQSRRPNTSFCFLDIRSPGLGDTAMYLCATSRDMAGGYNEQFFGPGTRLTVL.

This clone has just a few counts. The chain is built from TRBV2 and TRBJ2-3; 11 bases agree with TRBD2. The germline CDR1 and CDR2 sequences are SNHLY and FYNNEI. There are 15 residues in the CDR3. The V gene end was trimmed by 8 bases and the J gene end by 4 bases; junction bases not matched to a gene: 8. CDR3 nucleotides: TGTGCCAGCGGATTAACTAGCGGGAGCGCAGATACGCAGTATTTT. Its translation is CASGLTSGSADTQYF.

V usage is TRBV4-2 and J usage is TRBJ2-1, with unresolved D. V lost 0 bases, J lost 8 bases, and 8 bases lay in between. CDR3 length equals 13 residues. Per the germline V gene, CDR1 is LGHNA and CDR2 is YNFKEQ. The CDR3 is CASSQEIVYEQFF. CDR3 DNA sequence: TGTGCCAGCAGCCAAGAAATTGTCTATGAGCAGTTCTTC.

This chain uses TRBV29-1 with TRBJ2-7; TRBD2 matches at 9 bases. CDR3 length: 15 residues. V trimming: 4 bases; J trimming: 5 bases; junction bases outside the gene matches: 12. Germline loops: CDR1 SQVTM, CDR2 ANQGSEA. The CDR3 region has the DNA TGCAGCGTTGTCGTGGTAGCGGGAGTGCGTAACGAGCAGTACTTC. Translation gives CSVVVVAGVRNEQYF.

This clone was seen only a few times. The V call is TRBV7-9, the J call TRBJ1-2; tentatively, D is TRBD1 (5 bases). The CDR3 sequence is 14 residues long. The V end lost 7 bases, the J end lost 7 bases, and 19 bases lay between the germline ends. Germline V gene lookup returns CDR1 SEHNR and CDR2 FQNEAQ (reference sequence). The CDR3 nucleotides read TGTGCCAGCACCTGGTCACAGGCACAGAGTGGCTACACCTTC. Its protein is CASTWSQAQSGYTF.

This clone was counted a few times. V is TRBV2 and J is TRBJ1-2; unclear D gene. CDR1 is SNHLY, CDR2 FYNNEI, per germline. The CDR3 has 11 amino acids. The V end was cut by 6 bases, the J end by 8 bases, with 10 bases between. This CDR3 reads CASSHHQGYTF. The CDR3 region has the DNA TGTGCCAGCAGCCACCACCAGGGCTACACCTTC.